Listed here are 25 T cell receptor beta chains from one sample, sequenced in a study of T cell changes during pregnancy in multiple sclerosis. Clones were sequenced by immunoSEQ multiplex PCR, and TCRdb holds only the in-frame ones, with some missing. The sample records about 40,000 clones, roughly 93% being singletons. The input for sequencing was CD4+ T cells from peripheral blood mononuclear cells, taken before pregnancy. The receptors here all came from a female donor with multiple sclerosis, enrolled in a pregnancy study.

The CDR3 sequence is CASRRLTSGMAKNIQYF. CDR3 nucleotides: TGTGCCAGCAGACGACTAACTAGCGGGATGGCCAAAAACATTCAGTACTTC. This chain connects TRBV2 to TRBJ2-4, with 10 bases matching TRBD2. Trimming took 6 bases from V and 1 from J; bases not matched to a gene: 9. CDR1 and CDR2 from the germline V gene are SNHLY and FYNNEI. CDR3 size: 17 residues.

The chain employs TRBV7-9 and TRBJ2-2; a weak D match, TRBD2 (5 bases). Per germline, CDR1 SEHNR and CDR2 FQNEAQ (reference sequence). The CDR3 contains 14 residues. Deletions cut 4 bases from V and 2 bases from J, with 8 bases between. The CDR3 region has the DNA TGTGCCAGCAGCTGGACTCGAAACACCGGGGAGCTGTTTTTT. Encoded protein: CASSWTRNTGELFF. Based on the CDR3 plus reference TRBV7-9 and TRBJ2-2, the full variable domain is DTGVSQNPRHKITKRGQNVTFRCDPISEHNRLYWYRQTLGQGPEFLTYFQNEAQLEKSRLLSDRFSAERPKGSFSTLEIQRTEQGDSAMYLCASSWTRNTGELFFGEGSRLTVL.

The V gene is TRBV18, the J gene TRBJ2-1; TRBD1 agrees at 8 bases. Germline CDR1 and CDR2: KGHSH and LQKENI. V lost 3 bases and J lost 7; bases outside the gene matches: 8. The CDR3 consists of 15 residues. CDR3 DNA: TGTGCCAGCTCACCGCGGACAGGGATCGATAATGAGCAGTTCTTC. It translates to CASSPRTGIDNEQFF.

A few counts support this clone. The chain employs TRBV6-5 and TRBJ1-1; the D is unclear. Germline CDR1 and CDR2: MNHEY and SVGAGI. V was pared by 7 bases and J by 4 bases, with 16 bases between. The CDR3 loop spans 14 amino acids. The CDR3 spells CASNTGSGGTEAFF. Here the CDR3 DNA reads TGTGCCAGCAATACGGGATCCGGCGGCACTGAAGCTTTCTTT.

CDR3 region: CASRHISGGQETQYF. The CDR3 DNA reads TGTGCCAGCAGACACATCTCGGGGGGGCAAGAGACCCAGTACTTC. The chain couples TRBV6-5 to TRBJ2-5; 8 bases are a match to TRBD2. Germline V gives CDR1 MNHEY, CDR2 SVGAGI. CDR3 size: 15 residues. V lost 6 bases, J lost 2 bases, and 8 bases stayed unmatched.

This sequence joins TRBV12-5 and TRBJ2-7, with D possibly TRBD2 on 6 matching bases. Trimming stripped 5 bases from V and 4 bases from J, with 12 bases between. This CDR3 spans 13 amino acids. Germline CDR1 is LGHNT and CDR2 is FRNRAP. The CDR3 reads CASGTGSRYEQYF. CDR3 coding DNA: TGTGCTAGTGGTACCGGGAGTCGGTACGAGCAGTACTTC.

The chain links TRBV6-5 to TRBJ2-5; D may be TRBD2 (5 bases). Germline assignment: CDR1 MNHEY and CDR2 SVGAGI. The length of the CDR3 is 11 residues. Trimming took off 6 bases at V and 7 bases at J, with 9 bases between the two ends. The CDR3 sequence is CASRSLGTQYF. Here the CDR3 DNA reads TGTGCCAGCAGATCACTAGGGACCCAGTACTTC.

The rearrangement links TRBV28 to TRBJ2-1; D uncertain. V shed 2 bases and J shed 6 bases, with 8 bases lying between them. Germline assignment: CDR1 MDHEN and CDR2 SYDVKM. The CDR3 is 13 amino acids. The CDR3 DNA reads as TGTGCCAGCAGTTTAGGTGGGCGCAATGAGCAGTTCTTC. It codes for CASSLGGRNEQFF.

The chain recombines TRBV6-6 with TRBJ2-7, with TRBD2 matching 15 bases. The CDR3 sequence is 16 residues long. The germline CDR1 and CDR2 sequences are MNHNY and SVGAGI (reference sequence). V lost 7 bases to trimming and J lost 5 bases; unmatched junction nucleotides: 9. This CDR3 reads CASTRTSGRAIDEQYF. Here the CDR3 DNA reads TGTGCCAGCACCCGGACTAGCGGGAGGGCCATCGACGAGCAGTACTTC.

CDR3 in DNA: TGTGCCAGCAGTGGAGCGGTCCCCTACGAGCAGTACTTC. It specifies CASSGAVPYEQYF. The chain recombines TRBV27 with TRBJ2-7, with a tentative D call TRBD2 (5 bases). CDR3 length: 13 amino acids. Germline CDR1 reads MNHEY; CDR2 reads SMNVEV (reference sequence). V lost 5 bases and J lost 2, with 10 bases in between.

The rearrangement links TRBV5-1 to TRBJ2-2; 8 bases are shared with TRBD2. Trimming cost V 5 bases and J 2 bases; bases outside gene matches: 2. This CDR3 region has 14 residues. Germline lookup yields CDR1 SGHRS and CDR2 YFSETQ. CDR3 residues: CASRTSGNTGELFF. In DNA, the CDR3 is TGCGCCAGCAGAACTAGCGGAAACACCGGGGAGCTGTTTTTT.

The CDR3 loop is CASTWGGGLAGAGELFF. The DNA of the CDR3 is TGTGCCAGCACCTGGGGAGGGGGACTAGCGGGAGCCGGGGAGCTGTTTTTT. The V call is TRBV5-6, the J call TRBJ2-2, with TRBD2 matching over 14 bases. The CDR3 covers 17 residues. V lost 6 bases to trimming and J lost 6 bases; unmatched junction nucleotides: 10. CDR1 is SGHDT, CDR2 YYEEEE, per germline.

The chain joins TRBV5-1 to TRBJ2-1, with 9 bases that match TRBD2. Germline CDR1 reads SGHRS; CDR2 reads YFSETQ. Trimming took 5 bases from V and 2 from J; bases not matched to a gene: 5. The CDR3 loop spans 15 amino acids. Here the CDR3 DNA reads TGCGCCAGCAGGGAGCGGGGGGCGACCTACAATGAGCAGTTCTTC. Its translation: CASRERGATYNEQFF.

This clone appeared once. V usage is TRBV4-2 and J usage is TRBJ2-1; 10 nucleotides line up with TRBD2. V was clipped by 0 bases and J by 8 bases; unmatched bases: 7. This CDR3 has 16 residues. Germline values: CDR1 LGHNA, CDR2 YNFKEQ. The DNA of the CDR3 is TGTGCCAGCAGCCAAGATCGGAGCGGGAGGGTCGATGAGCAGTTCTTC. The encoded protein is CASSQDRSGRVDEQFF.

V usage is TRBV7-3 and J usage is TRBJ2-2, with TRBD1 matching over 9 bases. Germline V gene lookup returns CDR1 SGHTA and CDR2 FQGTGA. The CDR3 loop spans 14 amino acids. With V trimmed by 3 bases and J by 8 bases, 4 bases remained unmatched. CDR3 sequence: CASSFGTGSGELFF. CDR3 bases: TGTGCCAGCAGCTTCGGGACAGGGTCAGGGGAGCTGTTTTTT.

The V call is TRBV5-4, the J call TRBJ1-2; D might be TRBD1 (5 bases). The CDR3 is 14 amino acids. Germline loops: CDR1 SGHNT, CDR2 YYREEE (reference sequence). Trimming took off 0 bases at V and 8 bases at J, with 14 bases between the two ends. The CDR3 is CASSLAPVQGGYTF. CDR3 sequence (DNA): TGTGCCAGCAGCTTGGCCCCTGTGCAGGGCGGCTACACCTTC.

V is TRBV25-1 and J is TRBJ1-1; D unresolved. Germline lookup yields CDR1 MGHDK and CDR2 SYGVNS. This CDR3 region has 11 residues. The V gene lost 6 bases and the J gene lost 10 bases, with 12 bases spanning the gap. CDR3 protein: CASRGVVGAFF. CDR3 nucleotide sequence: TGTGCCAGCAGGGGAGTAGTTGGAGCTTTCTTT.

This clone was recorded only once. The J gene is TRBJ2-1, the V gene TRBV7-2; 16 nucleotides align to TRBD2. Germline lookup yields CDR1 SGHTA and CDR2 FQGNSA. The V and J ends lost 2 bases and 9 bases, in that order; junction bases with no gene match: 7. The CDR3 consists of 17 residues. CDR3 nucleotides: TGTGCCAGCAGCTTAAGCCCCGGGACTAGCGGGAGGGTTGAGCAGTTCTTC. Its protein product is CASSLSPGTSGRVEQFF.

The chain couples TRBV6-1 to TRBJ2-5; tentatively, D is TRBD2 (6 bases). Germline lookup yields CDR1 MNHNS and CDR2 SASEGT. V shed 6 bases and J shed 7 bases, with 18 bases lying between them. The CDR3 spans 14 residues. The CDR3 loop reads CASSSGGPYATQYF. The CDR3 region has the DNA TGTGCCAGCAGCTCCGGAGGGCCTTATGCGACCCAGTACTTC.

The chain joins TRBV7-8 to TRBJ1-4; D gene ambiguous. V lost 3 bases and J 4 bases, leaving 9 bases between the germline ends. Germline V gene data show CDR1 as SGHVS and CDR2 as FQNEAQ. This CDR3 has 14 amino acids. DNA of the CDR3: TGTGCCAGCAGCTTCGGACGGGGTAATGAAAAACTGTTTTTT. Translated, it gives CASSFGRGNEKLFF.

V and J are TRBV15 and TRBJ2-7; maybe TRBD2 (6 bases). Trimming shortened V by 5 bases and J by 5 bases, and 16 bases separated the two germline ends. This CDR3 comprises 14 residues. From germline, CDR1 is LNHNV and CDR2 YYDKDF (reference sequence). CDR3 amino acids: CATSPRDLGHEQYF. The CDR3 coding sequence is TGTGCCACCAGCCCAAGGGACTTAGGACACGAGCAGTACTTC.

DNA for the CDR3: TGTGCCAGCAGTTTCCGGGGATACAACTATGGCTACACCTTC. It encodes CASSFRGYNYGYTF. V usage is TRBV28 and J usage is TRBJ1-2; D ambiguous. V was clipped by 3 bases and J by 2 bases, with 10 bases between them. The CDR3 covers 14 residues. CDR1 is MDHEN, CDR2 SYDVKM, per germline.

The gene calls are TRBV7-9 and TRBJ2-7; D perhaps matches TRBD1 (6 bases). V was cut by 5 bases and J by 1 base, with 15 bases left in between. Germline CDR1 and CDR2: SEHNR and FQNEAQ (reference sequence). The CDR3 loop spans 15 amino acids. For the CDR3, the DNA is TGTGCCAGCAGCCGTAAAAGGACAGATTCCTACGAGCAGTACTTC. Translating gives CASSRKRTDSYEQYF. The full variable domain, in which reference TRBV7-9 and TRBJ2-7 provide the parts outside the CDR3, is DTGVSQNPRHKITKRGQNVTFRCDPISEHNRLYWYRQTLGQGPEFLTYFQNEAQLEKSRLLSDRFSAERPKGSFSTLEIQRTEQGDSAMYLCASSRKRTDSYEQYFGPGTRLTVT.

The chain has TRBV19 and TRBJ1-4, with unresolved D. The CDR3 has 13 residues. Deletions cut 5 bases from V and 8 bases from J, with 12 bases between. In germline, CDR1 is LNHDA, CDR2 SQIVND (reference sequence). In nucleotides, the CDR3 is TGTGCCAGTAGTTCGCGGGGAGACGAAAAACTGTTTTTT. Residues: CASSSRGDEKLFF.

The gene calls are TRBV6-5 and TRBJ2-7; D may be TRBD1 (5 bases). Germline V gene data show CDR1 as MNHEY and CDR2 as SVGAGI. The CDR3 runs 14 residues. V shed 5 bases and J shed 0 bases, with 11 bases lying between them. CDR3 protein: CASSRTYSSYEQYF. The CDR3, as DNA: TGTGCCAGCAGTAGGACATACAGCTCCTACGAGCAGTACTTC.